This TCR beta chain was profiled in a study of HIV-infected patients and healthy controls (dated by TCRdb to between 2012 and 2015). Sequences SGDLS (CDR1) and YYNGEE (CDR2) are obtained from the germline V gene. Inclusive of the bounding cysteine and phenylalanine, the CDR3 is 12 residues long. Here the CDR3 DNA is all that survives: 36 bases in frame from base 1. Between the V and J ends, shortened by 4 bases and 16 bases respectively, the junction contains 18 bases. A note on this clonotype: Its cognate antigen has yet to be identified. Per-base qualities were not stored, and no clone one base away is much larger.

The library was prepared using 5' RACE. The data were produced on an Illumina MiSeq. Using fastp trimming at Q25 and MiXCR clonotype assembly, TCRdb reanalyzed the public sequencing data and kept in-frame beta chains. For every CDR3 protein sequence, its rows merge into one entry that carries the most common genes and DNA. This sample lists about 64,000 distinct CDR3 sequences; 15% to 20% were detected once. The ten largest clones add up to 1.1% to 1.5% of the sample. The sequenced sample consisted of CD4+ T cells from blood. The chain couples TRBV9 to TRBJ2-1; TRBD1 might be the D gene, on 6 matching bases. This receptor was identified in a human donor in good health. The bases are TGTGCCAGCAGCATATACCGGGACATCATCTTCTTC. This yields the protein CASSIYRDIIFF. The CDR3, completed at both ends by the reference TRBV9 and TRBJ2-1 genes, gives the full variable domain DSGVTQTPKHLITATGQRVTLRCSPRSGDLSVYWYQQSLDQGLQFLIQYYNGEERAKGNILERFSAQQFPDLHSELNLSSLELGDSALYFCASSIYRDIIFFGPGTRLTVL.